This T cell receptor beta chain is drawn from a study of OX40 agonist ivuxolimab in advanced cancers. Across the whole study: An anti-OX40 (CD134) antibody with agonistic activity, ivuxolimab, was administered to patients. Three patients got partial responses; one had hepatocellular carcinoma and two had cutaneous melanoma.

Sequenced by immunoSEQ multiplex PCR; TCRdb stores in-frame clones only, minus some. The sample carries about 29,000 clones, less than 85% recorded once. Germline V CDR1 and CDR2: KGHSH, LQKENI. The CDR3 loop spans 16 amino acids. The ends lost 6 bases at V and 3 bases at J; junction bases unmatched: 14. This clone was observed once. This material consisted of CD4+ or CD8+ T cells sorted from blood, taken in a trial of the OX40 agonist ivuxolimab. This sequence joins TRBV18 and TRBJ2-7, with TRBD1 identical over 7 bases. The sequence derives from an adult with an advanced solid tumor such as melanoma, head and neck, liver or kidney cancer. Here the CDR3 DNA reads TGTGCCAGCTCCTATACCCCGGGACAGAGCCTCTACGAGCAGTACTTC. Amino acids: CASSYTPGQSLYEQYF.